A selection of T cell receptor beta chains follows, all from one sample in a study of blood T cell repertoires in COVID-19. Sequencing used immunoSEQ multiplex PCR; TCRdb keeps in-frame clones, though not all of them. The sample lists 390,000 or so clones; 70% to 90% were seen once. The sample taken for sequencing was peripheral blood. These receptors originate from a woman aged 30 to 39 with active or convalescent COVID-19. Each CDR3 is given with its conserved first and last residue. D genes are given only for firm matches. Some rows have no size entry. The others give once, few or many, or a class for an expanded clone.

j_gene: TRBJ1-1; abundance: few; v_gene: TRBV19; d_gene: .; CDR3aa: CASSMRQPSGDNTEAFF; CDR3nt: TGTGCCAGTAGTATGAGGCAACCCTCGGGGGACAACACTGAAGCTTTCTTT
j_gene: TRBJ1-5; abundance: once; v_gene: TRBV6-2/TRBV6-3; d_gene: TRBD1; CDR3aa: CASSYSGQVDSNQPQHF; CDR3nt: TGTGCCAGCAGTTACTCGGGACAGGTCGATAGCAATCAGCCCCAGCATTTT
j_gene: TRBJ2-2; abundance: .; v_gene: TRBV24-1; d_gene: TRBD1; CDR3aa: CATSDPGQGVTGELFF; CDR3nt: TGTGCCACCAGTGACCCCGGACAGGGGGTCACCGGGGAGCTGTTTTTT
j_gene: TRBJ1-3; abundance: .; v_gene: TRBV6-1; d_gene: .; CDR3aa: CASSDNWGPGNTIYF; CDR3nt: TGTGCCAGCAGTGACAATTGGGGGCCAGGAAACACCATATATTTT
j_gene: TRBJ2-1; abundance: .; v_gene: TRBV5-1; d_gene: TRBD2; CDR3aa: CASSRGAGGPVGNEQFF; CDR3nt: TGCGCCAGCAGCCGGGGAGCGGGGGGGCCGGTCGGGAATGAGCAGTTCTTC
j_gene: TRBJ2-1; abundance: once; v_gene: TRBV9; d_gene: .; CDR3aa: CASSAPSGYNEQFF; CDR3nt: TGTGCCAGCAGCGCCCCAAGCGGATACAATGAGCAGTTCTTC
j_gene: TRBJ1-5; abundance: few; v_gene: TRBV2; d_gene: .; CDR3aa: CASRGLSNQPQHF; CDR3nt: TGTGCCAGCAGGGGCCTTAGCAATCAGCCCCAGCATTTT
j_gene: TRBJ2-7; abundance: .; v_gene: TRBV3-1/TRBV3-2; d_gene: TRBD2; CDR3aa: CASSPGGGLLRGQYF; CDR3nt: TGTGCCAGCAGCCCCGGCGGGGGACTCCTACGTGGGCAGTACTTC
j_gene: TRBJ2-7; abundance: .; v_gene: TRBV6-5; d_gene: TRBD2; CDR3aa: CASSGGLAPQYF; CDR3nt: TGTGCCAGCAGCGGGGGACTAGCTCCGCAGTACTTC
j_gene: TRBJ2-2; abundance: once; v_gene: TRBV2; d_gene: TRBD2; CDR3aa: CASSEARGTGELFF; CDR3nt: TGTGCCAGCAGTGAAGCGCGGGGGACCGGGGAGCTGTTTTTT